The 25 T cell receptor beta chains below come from one sample, sequenced in a study of cytotoxic CD8 clonotypes in ibrutinib-treated CLL. Clones were sequenced by immunoSEQ multiplex PCR, and TCRdb holds only the in-frame ones, with some missing. The sample yields hundreds of thousands of clones, under 70% seen once. This specimen consisted of PBMCs, obtained after 36 months of ibrutinib treatment. The receptors were sampled from a human donor with chronic lymphocytic leukemia.

The table lists this clone with a count of one. This chain links TRBV11-2 with TRBJ2-3; D may be TRBD1 (6 bases). CDR3 length equals 15 residues. Looked up from germline, CDR1 is SGHAT and CDR2 is FQNNGV. The V end lost 5 bases, the J end lost 2 bases, and 14 bases lay between the germline ends. CDR3 in amino acids: CASSNQGFTTDTQYF. CDR3 nucleotide sequence: TGTGCCAGCAGCAACCAGGGGTTCACCACAGATACGCAGTATTTT.

The genes are TRBV10-3 and TRBJ2-7; D is ambiguous. Trimming cost V 3 bases and J 4 bases, with 4 bases left between them. The CDR3 spans 11 residues. Germline CDR1 reads ENHRY; CDR2 reads SYGVKD. CDR3 in DNA: TGTGCCATCAGTGACACTTACGAGCAGTACTTC. This sequence encodes CAISDTYEQYF.

V usage is TRBV6-1 and J usage is TRBJ2-7; possibly TRBD1 or TRBD2 for D (5 bases each). Trimming removed 4 bases from V and 7 bases from J, with 23 bases in between. CDR3 length: 16 amino acids. From germline, CDR1 is MNHNS and CDR2 SASEGT. The CDR3 nucleotides are TGTGCCAGCAGTGTTGGGTTTGGGACGGCTCATCGTGAGCAGTACTTC. It translates to CASSVGFGTAHREQYF.

Regarding this clone: Sequence at one end of the junction differs from germline and may be a read error. V and J are TRBV5-6 and TRBJ2-5; D not certain. This CDR3 spans 10 amino acids. The germline V gene has CDR1 SGHDT and CDR2 YYEEEE. In DNA form, the CDR3 reads TGCAGTACGTGGGTGGAGACCCAGTACTTC. Its protein is CSTWVETQYF.

The genes are TRBV5-1 and TRBJ1-1, with TRBD1 matching 7 bases. In germline, CDR1 is SGHRS, CDR2 YFSETQ. The CDR3 consists of 15 residues. The trim removed 1 base at V and 5 bases at J, leaving 8 bases unmatched. The CDR3 sequence: CASSLSRQGGTEAFF. The CDR3 coding sequence is TGCGCCAGCAGCTTGAGCCGACAGGGCGGGACTGAAGCTTTCTTT.

The chain recombines TRBV4-3 with TRBJ2-7; D tentatively fits TRBD1 or TRBD2 (5 bases each). V lost 3 bases, J lost 2 bases, and 11 bases lay in between. CDR3 length: 14 amino acids. Germline-derived CDR1 and CDR2 are LGHNA and YSLEER. The CDR3 coding sequence is TGCGCCAGCAGCCAGGGGACGGGAACCTACGAGCAGTACTTC. Translation gives CASSQGTGTYEQYF.

CDR3 in DNA: TGCGCCAGCAGCTTGCCAGGACACAATGAGCAGTTCTTC. Its protein product is CASSLPGHNEQFF. V is TRBV5-1 and J is TRBJ2-1; D gene uncertain. Trimming removed 1 base at V and 5 bases at J, with 7 bases between. The CDR3 totals 13 residues. Germline values: CDR1 SGHRS, CDR2 YFSETQ. Combining the CDR3 with reference TRBV5-1 and TRBJ2-1 gives the whole variable domain KAGVTQTPRYLIKTRGQQVTLSCSPISGHRSVSWYQQTPGQGLQFLFEYFSETQRNKGNFPGRFSGRQFSNSRSEMNVSTLELGDSALYLCASSLPGHNEQFFGPGTRLTVL.

This clone was counted between two and nine times. The V gene is TRBV2, the J gene TRBJ2-7; D may be TRBD2 (5 bases). This CDR3 is 12 amino acids long. Trimming stripped 6 bases from V and 2 bases from J, with 8 bases between. From germline, CDR1 is SNHLY and CDR2 FYNNEI. The CDR3 DNA is TGTGCCAGCAGAGAGGAGGCCTACGAGCAGTACTTC. Translated, it gives CASREEAYEQYF.

This clone occurred a few times. The gene calls are TRBV7-9 and TRBJ2-1, with D possibly called TRBD1 or TRBD2 (5 bases each). This CDR3 contains 13 residues. The V gene lost 10 bases and the J gene lost 7 bases, with 17 bases spanning the gap. The germline V gene has CDR1 SEHNR and CDR2 FQNEAQ (reference sequence). CDR3 protein: CATRWDVGNEQFF. CDR3 nucleotide sequence: TGTGCCACCCGCTGGGACGTAGGGAATGAGCAGTTCTTC.

V usage is TRBV15 and J usage is TRBJ2-7; D unresolved. The CDR3 is 11 residues long. The germline V gene encodes CDR1 LNHNV and CDR2 YYDKDF (reference sequence). Trimming shortened V by 5 bases and J by 3 bases, and 5 bases separated the two germline ends. The CDR3 region has the DNA TGTGCCACCAGCCGCAACTACGAGCAGTACTTC. This codes for CATSRNYEQYF.

Points on this clone: The same CDR3 is also encoded by other DNA sequences in this sample. V gene TRBV7-8 combines with J gene TRBJ1-5; no firm D call. Trimming took off 1 base at V and 6 bases at J, with 4 bases between the two ends. CDR1 and CDR2 (germline): SGHVS, FQNEAQ. The length of the CDR3 is 12 residues. The CDR3 bases are TGTGCCAGCAGCTTAGGGGTTCAGCCCCAGCATTTT. This encodes CASSLGVQPQHF.

The rearrangement joins TRBV14 to TRBJ1-1; D remains ambiguous. Trimming took 0 bases from V and 4 from J, leaving 6 bases between them. Germline V CDR1 and CDR2: SGHDN, FVKESK. This CDR3 region has 13 residues. DNA of the CDR3: TGTGCCAGCAGCCAAGACAGGCCCACTGAAGCTTTCTTT. It codes for CASSQDRPTEAFF.

The J gene is TRBJ2-2, the V gene TRBV10-3; TRBD1 matches at 9 bases. From germline, CDR1 is ENHRY and CDR2 SYGVKD. The CDR3 is 14 residues long. Trimming at V came to 9 bases and at J to 0 bases, leaving 2 bases not matched to a gene. The CDR3 here is CAMGTGPNTGELFF. CDR3 nucleotide sequence: TGTGCCATGGGGACAGGGCCGAACACCGGGGAGCTGTTTTTT.

The chain has TRBV5-6 and TRBJ1-4; a weak D match, TRBD1 (5 bases). V lost 4 bases to trimming and J lost 8 bases, with 9 bases between them. The germline CDR1 and CDR2 sequences are SGHDT and YYEEEE. The CDR3 has 12 residues. The DNA of the CDR3 is TGTGCCAGCAGCCTGGGACGGGAAAAACTGTTTTTT. Its translation: CASSLGREKLFF.

The CDR3 nucleotides read TGTGCCATCAGGTCGGGGGCTGAAGCTTTCTTT. Its protein is CAIRSGAEAFF. This sequence joins TRBV10-3 and TRBJ1-1; possible D gene TRBD1, 5 bases. CDR1 is ENHRY and CDR2 is SYGVKD in the germline V gene. This CDR3 region has 11 residues. The V end lost 6 bases, the J end lost 6 bases, and 8 bases lay between the germline ends.

This clone was observed a handful of times. One junction end does not reproduce the germline sequence, and a read error may be involved. V usage is TRBV20-1 and J usage is TRBJ1-3, with a weak D call TRBD1 (5 bases). Germline V gene data show CDR1 as DFQATT and CDR2 as SNEGSKA (reference sequence). The CDR3 contains 11 residues. CDR3 loop: CSVRGTNTIYF. In nucleotides, the CDR3 is TGCAGTGTTAGAGGGACGAACACCATATATTTT.

The CDR3 nucleotides are TGTGCCAGCAGCTTAGTTCGGGGCCACAACTATGGCTACACCTTC. Its translation is CASSLVRGHNYGYTF. The rearrangement joins TRBV11-2 to TRBJ1-2; D perhaps matches TRBD1 (5 bases). Germline V CDR1 and CDR2: SGHAT, FQNNGV. The CDR3 is 15 amino acids. V shed 1 base and J shed 2 bases, with 11 bases lying between them.

The rearrangement uses TRBV7-2 and TRBJ1-1; D is uncertain. Trimming removed 5 bases at V and 0 bases at J, with 22 bases between. The length of the CDR3 is 18 residues. The germline CDR1 and CDR2 sequences are SGHTA and FQGNSA. The CDR3 protein is CASSAAVVSVGVNTEAFF. The DNA of the CDR3 is TGTGCCAGCAGCGCCGCGGTGGTGTCGGTCGGTGTGAACACTGAAGCTTTCTTT. The variable domain in full, with the rest retrieved from reference TRBV7-2 and TRBJ1-1, is GAGVSQSPSNKVTEKGKDVELRCDPISGHTALYWYRQSLGQGLEFLIYFQGNSAPDKSGLPSDRFSAERTGGSVSTLTIQRTQQEDSAVYLCASSAAVVSVGVNTEAFFGQGTRLTVV.

The rearrangement joins TRBV6-5 to TRBJ1-1; no clear D gene. Trimming took off 6 bases at V and 10 bases at J, with 21 bases between the two ends. Per germline, CDR1 MNHEY and CDR2 SVGAGI. The CDR3 length is 14 residues. CDR3 nucleotide sequence: TGTGCCAGCAGCCCCGGTGGAGGGCCGCCCGTAGCTTTCTTT. Protein: CASSPGGGPPVAFF.

The genes are TRBV10-3 and TRBJ2-7, with TRBD1 identical over 12 bases. The CDR3 has 14 amino acids. The germline CDR1 and CDR2 sequences are ENHRY and SYGVKD. The V and J ends lost 3 bases and 5 bases, in that order; junction bases with no gene match: 2. The CDR3 DNA reads as TGTGCCATCAGTGACGGGACAGGGGGCAACGAGCAGTACTTC. Translated: CAISDGTGGNEQYF.

This clone occurred a few times. The chain combines TRBV13 with TRBJ2-3, with 13 positions matching TRBD2. J lost 5 bases, V lost 5 bases, and 7 bases had no gene match. Germline CDR1 and CDR2: PRHDT and FYEKMQ (reference sequence). The CDR3 is 16 residues long. CDR3 nucleotide sequence: TGTGCCAGCAGCCAAACTAGCGGGGGGGTAAAAGATACGCAGTATTTT. Residues: CASSQTSGGVKDTQYF.

The chain employs TRBV6-4 and TRBJ2-7; no definite D call. The CDR3 totals 14 residues. Germline CDR1 and CDR2: MRHNA and SNTAGT. Trimming took off 6 bases at V and 2 bases at J, with 14 bases between the two ends. The DNA for the CDR3 is TGTGCCAGCAGCCCGACCAGAGGTACCTACGAGCAGTACTTC. Its translation: CASSPTRGTYEQYF.

In this sample, this clone turned up a few times. This chain uses TRBV7-9 with TRBJ2-3; 7 bases line up with TRBD2. Germline V gene lookup returns CDR1 SEHNR and CDR2 FQNEAQ (reference sequence). Trimming cost V 2 bases and J 1 base; bases outside gene matches: 9. This CDR3 contains 17 residues. CDR3 bases: TGTGCCAGCAGCTTATCGTCTAGCGGCGTTGGCACAGATACGCAGTATTTT. This encodes CASSLSSSGVGTDTQYF.

The chain employs TRBV4-1 and TRBJ1-2; 9 nucleotides align to TRBD1. The V gene end was trimmed by 1 base and the J gene end by 5 bases; junction bases not matched to a gene: 8. This CDR3 has 16 amino acids. CDR1 and CDR2 (germline): MGHRA, YSYEKL. CDR3 loop: CASSQGGTGRLYGYTF. The CDR3, as DNA: TGCGCCAGCAGCCAAGGGGGGACAGGGAGGCTTTATGGCTACACCTTC.

DNA of the CDR3: TGTGCCAGCCCTCCGGGAGGGAGGGGGATCCCCTACGAGCAGTACTTC. It encodes CASPPGGRGIPYEQYF. The V and J genes are TRBV28 and TRBJ2-7; 8 bases line up with TRBD2. Germline CDR1 is MDHEN and CDR2 is SYDVKM. The V gene end was trimmed by 8 bases and the J gene end by 2 bases; junction bases not matched to a gene: 14. CDR3 size: 16 residues.